This entry is about one TCR beta chain. The data stem from a study of blood T cell repertoires in COVID-19. Turning to the study itself: COVID-19 samples, acute and convalescent, were from the United States, Italy and Spain.

The CDR3 extends over 18 amino acids. J was trimmed by 9 bases and V by 0 bases; bases with no gene match: 11. Germline V lookup: CDR1 SGDLS, CDR2 YYNGEE. Clones were read by immunoSEQ multiplex PCR, and TCRdb kept only the in-frame ones, dropping some. The sample lists under 60,000 clones; 90% were seen once. The sequence was obtained from a human donor in a cohort sampled during active COVID-19. This chain uses TRBV9 with TRBJ2-1; TRBD2 aligns across 14 bases. The sample comprised peripheral blood. Here the CDR3 DNA reads TGTGCCAGCAGCGTAGGACTAGCGGGAGGGGTTCGACCAGGTGAGCAGTTCTTC. Encoded protein: CASSVGLAGGVRPGEQFF. Based on the CDR3 plus reference TRBV9 and TRBJ2-1, the full variable domain is DSGVTQTPKHLITATGQRVTLRCSPRSGDLSVYWYQQSLDQGLQFLIQYYNGEERAKGNILERFSAQQFPDLHSELNLSSLELGDSALYFCASSVGLAGGVRPGEQFFGPGTRLTVL.